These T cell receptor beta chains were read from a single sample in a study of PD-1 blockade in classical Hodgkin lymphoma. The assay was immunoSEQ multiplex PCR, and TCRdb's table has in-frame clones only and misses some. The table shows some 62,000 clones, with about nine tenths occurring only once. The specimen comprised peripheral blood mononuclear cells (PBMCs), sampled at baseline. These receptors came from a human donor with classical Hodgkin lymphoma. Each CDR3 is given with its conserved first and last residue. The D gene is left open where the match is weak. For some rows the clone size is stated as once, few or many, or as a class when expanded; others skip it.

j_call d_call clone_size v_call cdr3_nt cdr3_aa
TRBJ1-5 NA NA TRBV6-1 TGTGCCAGCAGTGAAGACGGGTTATGGAATCAGCCCCAGCATTTT CASSEDGLWNQPQHF
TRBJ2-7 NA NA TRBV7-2 TGTGCCAGCAGCTCAACAGGTTACGAGCAGTACTTC CASSSTGYEQYF
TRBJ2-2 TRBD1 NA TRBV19 TGTGCCAGTAGAGTCTCAGCAGGGGGTCGGACCGGGGAGCTGTTTTTT CASRVSAGGRTGELFF
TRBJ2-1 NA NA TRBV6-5 TGTGCCAGCAGTTACTCGAACGCACGGCAAAATGAGCAGTTCTTC CASSYSNARQNEQFF
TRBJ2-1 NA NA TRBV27 TGTGCCAGCAGGTCTAGCCCTTTCTACAATGAGCAGTTCTTC CASRSSPFYNEQFF
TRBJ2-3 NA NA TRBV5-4 TGTGCCAGCAGCTTGCCCCTCACAGATACGCAGTATTTT CASSLPLTDTQYF
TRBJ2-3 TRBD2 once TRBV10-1 TGCGCCAGCAGTGAGTTTAGCGGGGGGGGTACGCAGTATTTT CASSEFSGGGTQYF
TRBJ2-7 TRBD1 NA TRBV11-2 TGTGCCAGCAGCTTAAGACCGGGACAGGGGGTTTACGAGCAGTACTTC CASSLRPGQGVYEQYF
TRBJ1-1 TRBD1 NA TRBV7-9 TGTGCCAGCAGCCCCACAGGGGCTCAAGCTTTCTTT CASSPTGAQAFF
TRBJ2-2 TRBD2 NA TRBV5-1 TGCGCCAGCAGCGGATTTGGACTAGCGGGAGCCGGGGAGCTGTTTTTT CASSGFGLAGAGELFF
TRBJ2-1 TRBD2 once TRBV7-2 TGTGCCAGCAGCTTCGGGAGGTGTATTTGTGATCATGAGCAGTTCTTC CASSFGRCICDHEQFF
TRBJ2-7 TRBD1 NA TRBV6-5 TGTGCCAGCAGGCCCGGGACAGGGACTGAATACGAGCAGTACTTC CASRPGTGTEYEQYF
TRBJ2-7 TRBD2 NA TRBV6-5 TGTGCCAGCAAAGCGGGGGGGAGCTCCTACGAGCAGTACTTC CASKAGGSSYEQYF
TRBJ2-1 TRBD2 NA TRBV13 TGTGCCAGCAGCCCGGGGGGGGACAATGAGCAGTTCTTC CASSPGGDNEQFF
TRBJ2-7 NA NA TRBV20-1 TGCAGTGCTAGCCGGGGGGAGCAGTACTTC CSASRGEQYF
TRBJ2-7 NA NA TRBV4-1 TGCGCCAGCAGCCAACATGGGAGCTCCTACGAGCAGTACTTC CASSQHGSSYEQYF
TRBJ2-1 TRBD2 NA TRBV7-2 TGTGCCAGCAGCAAAATAGCGGGGGCCTCCTACAATGAGCAGTTCTTC CASSKIAGASYNEQFF
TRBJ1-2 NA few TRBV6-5 TGTGCCAGCAGCCCCGCAGGGGACTATGGCTACACCTTC CASSPAGDYGYTF